This T cell receptor beta chain originates from a study of cytomegalovirus exposure and HLA in healthy donors. This clone was detected a few times. V dropped 2 bases and J dropped 6 bases, with 14 bases sitting between them. Germline CDR1 and CDR2: SGHNT and YYREEE (reference sequence). The CDR3 length is 14 residues. The PCR made use of 60 Vbeta and 13 Jbeta primers. Sequenced by immunoSEQ multiplex PCR; TCRdb stores in-frame clones only, minus some. The table includes about 250,000 clones, approximately 80% detected once. The sample taken for sequencing was PBMCs. This chain joins TRBV5-4 and TRBJ1-1; a possible D gene is TRBD1 (6 bases). This receptor was obtained from a girl under 10 years old in good health and CMV-seronegative. The CDR3 is CASSFSSRGAEAFF. The CDR3 DNA sequence: TGTGCCAGCAGCTTCTCCTCCAGGGGCGCTGAAGCTTTCTTT.